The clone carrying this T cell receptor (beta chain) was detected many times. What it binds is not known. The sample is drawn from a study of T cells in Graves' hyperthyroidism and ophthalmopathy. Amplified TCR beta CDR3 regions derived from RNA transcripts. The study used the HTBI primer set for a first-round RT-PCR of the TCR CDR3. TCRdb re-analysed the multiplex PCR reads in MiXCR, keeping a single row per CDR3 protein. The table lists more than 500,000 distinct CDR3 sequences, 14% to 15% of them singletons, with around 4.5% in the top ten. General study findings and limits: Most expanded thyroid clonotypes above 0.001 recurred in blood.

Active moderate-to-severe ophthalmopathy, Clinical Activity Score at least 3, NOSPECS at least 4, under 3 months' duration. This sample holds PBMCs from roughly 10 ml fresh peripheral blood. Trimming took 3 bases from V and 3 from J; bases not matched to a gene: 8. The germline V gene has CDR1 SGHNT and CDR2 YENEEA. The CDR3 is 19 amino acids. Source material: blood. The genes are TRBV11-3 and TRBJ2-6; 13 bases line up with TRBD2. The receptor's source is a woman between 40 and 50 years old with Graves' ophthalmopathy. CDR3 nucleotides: TGTGCCAGCAGCTTTCTTGGGACTAGCGGGATCCGTGGGGCCAACGTCCTGACTTTC. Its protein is CASSFLGTSGIRGANVLTF.